This is a list of T cell receptor beta chains from one sample in a study of T cells in Graves' hyperthyroidism and ophthalmopathy. In TCRdb, the multiplex PCR reads were re-called with MiXCR into one record per CDR3 protein. There are under 650,000 distinct CDR3 sequences in the sample; 15% to 20% occur only once, and approximately 3.8% lies in the top ten. Sequencing was carried out using blood. These receptors originate from a woman aged 25-40 years with Graves' hyperthyroidism. The CDR3 runs from the conserved cysteine through the conserved F or W. Fields, in order: J gene, clone size, V gene, D gene, CDR3 protein, CDR3 DNA. The D gene is left open where the match is weak. Clone size is not always given. Where it is, it says once, few, many or a class for expanded clones.

J gene: TRBJ1-3
clone size: many
V gene: TRBV3-1
D gene: -
CDR3 protein: CASSPDTTNTIYF
CDR3 DNA: TGTGCCAGCAGTCCCGACACGACCAACACCATATATTTT

J gene: TRBJ2-7
clone size: -
V gene: TRBV15
D gene: TRBD1
CDR3 protein: CATSRDLGTGGEQYF
CDR3 DNA: TGTGCCACCAGCAGAGATCTCGGGACAGGGGGCGAGCAGTACTTC

J gene: TRBJ2-3
clone size: -
V gene: TRBV11-2
D gene: TRBD2
CDR3 protein: CASSRRLAGGPSDTQYF
CDR3 DNA: TGTGCCAGCAGCCGACGACTAGCGGGAGGGCCCTCAGATACGCAGTATTTT

J gene: TRBJ2-2
clone size: -
V gene: TRBV19
D gene: TRBD2
CDR3 protein: CASSILAGGVAGELFF
CDR3 DNA: TGTGCCAGTAGTATACTAGCGGGAGGCGTAGCCGGGGAGCTGTTTTTT

J gene: TRBJ2-7
clone size: many
V gene: TRBV12-3/TRBV12-4
D gene: TRBD1
CDR3 protein: CASRNRRDRVNEQYF
CDR3 DNA: TGTGCCAGCAGAAACCGCCGGGACAGGGTTAACGAGCAGTACTTC

J gene: TRBJ2-7
clone size: few
V gene: TRBV29-1
D gene: TRBD2
CDR3 protein: CSAQGMAGANYEQYF
CDR3 DNA: TGCAGCGCCCAAGGTATGGCGGGAGCGAACTACGAGCAGTACTTC

J gene: TRBJ2-7
clone size: many
V gene: TRBV6-2/TRBV6-3
D gene: -
CDR3 protein: CASSYSDGFYEQYF
CDR3 DNA: TGTGCCAGCAGTTACTCGGACGGATTCTACGAGCAGTACTTC

J gene: TRBJ2-1
clone size: many
V gene: TRBV11-2
D gene: -
CDR3 protein: CASSLVGGWEQFF
CDR3 DNA: TGTGCCAGCAGCTTGGTTGGGGGGTGGGAGCAGTTCTTC

J gene: TRBJ1-5
clone size: few
V gene: TRBV5-1
D gene: -
CDR3 protein: CASSLEGDYQPQHF
CDR3 DNA: TGCGCCAGCAGCTTGGAAGGGGATTATCAGCCCCAGCATTTT

J gene: TRBJ2-5
clone size: many
V gene: TRBV12-3/TRBV12-4
D gene: -
CDR3 protein: CASSPTGSEETQYF
CDR3 DNA: TGTGCCAGCAGTCCGACAGGTTCTGAAGAGACCCAGTACTTC

J gene: TRBJ2-1
clone size: many
V gene: TRBV2
D gene: -
CDR3 protein: CASGWAVPDNEQFF
CDR3 DNA: TGTGCCAGCGGGTGGGCGGTTCCCGACAATGAGCAGTTCTTC

J gene: TRBJ2-1
clone size: -
V gene: TRBV9
D gene: TRBD2
CDR3 protein: CASSVGLANYNEQFF
CDR3 DNA: TGTGCCAGCAGCGTAGGACTAGCGAATTACAATGAGCAGTTCTTC

J gene: TRBJ1-1
clone size: -
V gene: TRBV19
D gene: TRBD1
CDR3 protein: CASSLSRTGSSFF
CDR3 DNA: TGTGCCAGTAGTCTCTCCCGGACAGGCTCTTCTTTCTTT

J gene: TRBJ1-2
clone size: -
V gene: TRBV29-1
D gene: -
CDR3 protein: CSVDDGYGYTF
CDR3 DNA: TGCAGCGTTGATGACGGCTATGGCTACACCTTC

J gene: TRBJ2-7
clone size: many
V gene: TRBV11-2
D gene: -
CDR3 protein: CASSLARDLEQYF
CDR3 DNA: TGTGCCAGCAGCTTAGCACGGGACCTCGAGCAGTACTTC

J gene: TRBJ2-7
clone size: many
V gene: TRBV2
D gene: -
CDR3 protein: CASSDWGGFNEQYF
CDR3 DNA: TGTGCCAGCAGTGATTGGGGGGGCTTCAACGAGCAGTACTTC

J gene: TRBJ1-4
clone size: few
V gene: TRBV5-1
D gene: -
CDR3 protein: CASSLGSGSVGEKLFF
CDR3 DNA: TGCGCCAGCAGCTTGGGCTCAGGGAGCGTCGGTGAAAAACTGTTTTTT

J gene: TRBJ1-1
clone size: many
V gene: TRBV6-2/TRBV6-3
D gene: -
CDR3 protein: CASRDIEAFF
CDR3 DNA: TGTGCCAGCAGGGACATTGAAGCTTTCTTT

J gene: TRBJ2-3
clone size: few
V gene: TRBV5-1
D gene: -
CDR3 protein: CASSFNSASADTQYF
CDR3 DNA: TGCGCCAGCAGCTTTAACTCCGCATCAGCGGATACGCAGTATTTT

J gene: TRBJ2-1
clone size: many
V gene: TRBV3-1
D gene: -
CDR3 protein: CASSQAGTDEQFF
CDR3 DNA: TGTGCCAGCAGCCAAGCGGGGACGGATGAGCAGTTCTTC

J gene: TRBJ1-2
clone size: few
V gene: TRBV29-1
D gene: -
CDR3 protein: CSVDRRTHGGHYGYTF
CDR3 DNA: TGCAGCGTTGATCGGCGGACCCATGGGGGCCACTATGGCTACACCTTC

J gene: TRBJ2-3
clone size: many
V gene: TRBV14
D gene: -
CDR3 protein: CASSQNSYDTQYF
CDR3 DNA: TGTGCCAGCAGCCAGAATAGCTACGATACGCAGTATTTT

J gene: TRBJ2-2
clone size: many
V gene: TRBV12-3/TRBV12-4
D gene: -
CDR3 protein: CASSTPGTNTGELFF
CDR3 DNA: TGTGCCAGCAGTACCCCGGGAACAAACACCGGGGAGCTGTTTTTT

J gene: TRBJ2-1
clone size: -
V gene: TRBV4-1
D gene: TRBD1
CDR3 protein: CASSQAPQGQSYNEQFF
CDR3 DNA: TGCGCCAGCAGCCAAGCCCCCCAGGGACAGTCCTACAATGAGCAGTTCTTC

J gene: TRBJ2-6
clone size: few
V gene: TRBV6-1
D gene: -
CDR3 protein: CASSELLTGSGANVLTF
CDR3 DNA: TGTGCCAGCAGTGAACTCCTTACAGGGTCTGGGGCCAACGTCCTGACTTTC

J gene: TRBJ2-2
clone size: many
V gene: TRBV29-1
D gene: -
CDR3 protein: CSVVGGPPLTNTGELFF
CDR3 DNA: TGCAGCGTTGTTGGGGGACCCCCTTTAACGAACACCGGGGAGCTGTTTTTT

J gene: TRBJ2-7
clone size: many
V gene: TRBV7-6
D gene: TRBD2
CDR3 protein: CASSLLLPRGGNYEQYF
CDR3 DNA: TGTGCCAGCAGCTTGTTGCTCCCCCGCGGGGGAAACTACGAGCAGTACTTC